What follows are 19 T cell receptor beta chains derived from one specimen sequenced in a study of metastatic and nonmetastatic thyroid tumors. Every patient was untreated before thyroid surgery. TCRdb reprocessed the PCR reads using MiXCR. This sample has about 28,000 clones; around a fifth occur once, and the top ten carry 39%. Source material: blood. These receptors were taken from a female donor with papillary thyroid cancer or a benign thyroid nodule (not recorded which). Some clones in this sample may be carry-over from other donors' samples.

This clone was seen repeatedly, ten times or more. The V call is TRBV14, the J call TRBJ1-2, with 7 bases identical to TRBD1. V dropped 5 bases and J dropped 5; count of bases not matched to a gene: 11. CDR3 length: 15 residues. The germline CDR1 and CDR2 sequences are SGHDN and FVKESK. In DNA form, the CDR3 reads TGTGCCAGCAGCTACAGACAGGGATTGGAATATGGCTACACCTTC. Translation: CASSYRQGLEYGYTF.

Note on this clone: Since a much larger clone is just one base distant, this may be a read error. The genes are TRBV29-1 and TRBJ2-3; the D call may be TRBD1 or TRBD2 (7 bases each). V was clipped by 6 bases and J by 7 bases, with 29 bases between them. The CDR3 has 17 residues. Per the germline V gene, CDR1 is SQVTM and CDR2 is ANQGSEA. The CDR3 sequence: CSVLGGIIQGSTYTQYF. DNA of the CDR3: TGCAGCGTCCTGGGGGGGATAATACAGGGGTCAACATATACGCAGTATTTT.

Comments on this clone: The junction does not match germline at one end; this may be a read error. The V gene is TRBV11-2, the J gene TRBJ2-2; 8 bases line up with TRBD2. Germline CDR1 reads SGHAT; CDR2 reads FQNNGV. CDR3 length equals 15 residues. CDR3 sequence: CANSLWRGETGELFF. The CDR3 DNA follows: TGTGCCAACAGCTTATGGCGGGGGGAAACCGGGGAGCTGTTTTTT.

The gene calls are TRBV27 and TRBJ1-2; a possible D gene is TRBD1 (5 bases). Trimming took 5 bases from V and 8 from J, leaving 15 bases between them. The CDR3 is made up of 13 amino acids. Germline CDR1 is MNHEY and CDR2 is SMNVEV (reference sequence). The CDR3 spells CASSPGGVLGYTF. CDR3 DNA sequence: TGTGCCAGCAGTCCCGGGGGGGTTCTGGGCTACACCTTC.

The chain combines TRBV27 with TRBJ2-2; TRBD2 might be the D (6 bases). Deletions cut 1 base from V and 6 bases from J, with 24 bases between. The length of the CDR3 is 19 residues. From germline, CDR1 is MNHEY and CDR2 SMNVEV (reference sequence). As DNA, the CDR3 is TGTGCCAGCAGTTTATTTGTGTTAGGGCATTCCCGACTAGCCGGGGAGCTGTTTTTT. Translation: CASSLFVLGHSRLAGELFF.

In this sample, this clone turned up many times. The chain uses TRBV5-1 and TRBJ1-1; D may be TRBD1 (5 bases). Germline V gene lookup returns CDR1 SGHRS and CDR2 YFSETQ. This CDR3 has 15 residues. V shed 0 bases and J shed 1 base, with 10 bases lying between them. Here the CDR3 DNA reads TGCGCCAGCAGCTTGGTTCAGGGCAGGAACACTGAAGCTTTCTTT. It translates to CASSLVQGRNTEAFF.

This clone occurred many times. The rearrangement joins TRBV20-1 to TRBJ2-7; 7 bases agree with TRBD1. The CDR3 contains 15 residues. V shed 8 bases, J shed 3 bases, and the junction held 16 bases outside the gene matches. In germline, CDR1 is DFQATT, CDR2 SNEGSKA (reference sequence). The CDR3: CSPEGDRNISYEQYF. CDR3 DNA sequence: TGCAGTCCCGAGGGGGACAGAAATATAAGCTACGAGCAGTACTTC.

This clone occurred a few times. The chain uses TRBV24-1 and TRBJ2-2; 8 bases map to TRBD2. Unmatched junction bases numbered 4, after V lost 4 bases and J lost 1 base. The CDR3 is 16 amino acids. Germline V lookup: CDR1 KGHDR, CDR2 SFDVKD. CDR3 amino acids: CATSDKSGRNTGELFF. In DNA, the CDR3 is TGTGCCACCAGTGACAAAAGCGGGAGGAACACCGGGGAGCTGTTTTTT.

At least ten counts were recorded for this clone. The gene calls are TRBV5-1 and TRBJ2-1, with 7 bases lining up with TRBD1. Germline assignment: CDR1 SGHRS and CDR2 YFSETQ. This CDR3 spans 17 amino acids. After removal of 0 bases from V and 6 bases from J, the junction contained 12 bases not matched to a gene. The CDR3 bases are TGCGCCAGCAGCTTGGCCATGGGGACAGAGGTAACCAATGAGCAGTTCTTC. This codes for CASSLAMGTEVTNEQFF.

The genes are TRBV12-5 and TRBJ2-7; D may be TRBD1 or TRBD2 (5 bases each). Per germline, CDR1 LGHNT and CDR2 FRNRAP. The CDR3 spans 16 residues. V dropped 2 bases and J dropped 4 bases, with 18 bases sitting between them. The DNA of the CDR3 is TGTGCTAGTGGTTTGACCCAGACCGGGACCGCTTACGAGCAGTACTTC. Its translation is CASGLTQTGTAYEQYF.

The chain couples TRBV19 to TRBJ1-1; 8 nucleotides line up with TRBD1. Germline trimming cut 4 bases from V and 8 bases from J; bases unmatched to any gene: 15. CDR1 is LNHDA and CDR2 is SQIVND in the germline V gene (reference sequence). The CDR3 is made up of 16 amino acids. This CDR3 is CASSTPLGQVFPEAFF. The CDR3, as DNA: TGTGCCAGTAGTACCCCCCTGGGACAGGTGTTTCCCGAAGCTTTCTTT.

This clone was found many times. This may be a read error, as it is one base from a much larger clone. Other DNA sequences in this specimen translate into the identical CDR3. The CDR3 reads CASSPSTGGVFEQYF. The DNA for the CDR3 is TGTGCCAGCAGCCCCTCCACGGGGGGTGTCTTCGAGCAGTACTTC. The chain recombines TRBV12-3 or TRBV12-4 with TRBJ2-7; 7 bases are a match to TRBD2. There are 15 residues in the CDR3. Trimming took 6 bases from V and 6 from J; bases not matched to a gene: 14.

This clone was counted ten times or more. This chain connects TRBV2 to TRBJ2-3; D is ambiguous. The CDR3 spans 12 residues. CDR1 is SNHLY, CDR2 FYNNEI, per germline. The V gene lost 5 bases and the J gene lost 0 bases, with 3 bases spanning the gap. The CDR3 loop reads CASSTSTDTQYF. The CDR3 coding sequence is TGTGCCAGCAGTACTAGCACAGATACGCAGTATTTT.

V gene TRBV5-5 combines with J gene TRBJ2-7; D might be TRBD1 (6 bases). The CDR3 is made up of 16 amino acids. Germline V lookup: CDR1 SGHKS, CDR2 YYEKEE (reference sequence). V lost 0 bases, J lost 7 bases, and 20 bases lay in between. CDR3 in DNA: TGTGCCAGCAGCTTGGCCCGGGGACATGGGGCGATGGAGCAGTACTTC. Translated, it gives CASSLARGHGAMEQYF.

The V and J genes are TRBV18 and TRBJ2-3; TRBD1 agrees at 9 bases. The CDR3 is 15 amino acids. Germline V CDR1 and CDR2: KGHSH, LQKENI. V was clipped by 2 bases and J by 6 bases; unmatched bases: 6. The CDR3 sequence: CASSPGTGTQDTQYF. DNA for the CDR3: TGTGCCAGCTCACCAGGGACAGGGACGCAGGATACGCAGTATTTT.

CDR3 nucleotides: TGTGCCAGCAGTGAAGGTTCAGGGTCAGGCTACACCTTC. Amino acids: CASSEGSGSGYTF. The chain employs TRBV6-1 and TRBJ1-2, with D possibly matching TRBD1 (5 bases). The V gene lost 1 base and the J gene lost 8 bases, with 11 bases spanning the gap. Germline CDR1 and CDR2: MNHNS and SASEGT. This CDR3 is built from 13 residues.

This rearrangement joins TRBV5-1 to TRBJ2-7; 8 bases line up with TRBD1. CDR1 is SGHRS and CDR2 is YFSETQ in the germline V gene. V gave up 4 bases and J gave up 5 bases; unmatched junction bases: 8. There are 14 residues in the CDR3. This chain's CDR3 is CASSLNRGEDEQYF. DNA of the CDR3: TGCGCCAGCAGCCTTAACAGGGGGGAAGACGAGCAGTACTTC.

V usage is TRBV28 and J usage is TRBJ1-3; D remains unclear. Germline CDR1 and CDR2: MDHEN and SYDVKM. CDR3 length: 15 residues. Trimming stripped 8 bases from V and 6 bases from J, with 20 bases between. The CDR3 region is CASCSDGLGENTIYF. The CDR3 nucleotides are TGTGCCAGCTGTAGCGACGGTCTCGGAGAAAACACCATATATTTT. The whole variable domain, filled in from reference TRBV28 and TRBJ1-3, reads DVKVTQSSRYLVKRTGEKVFLECVQDMDHENMFWYRQDPGLGLRLIYFSYDVKMKEKGDIPEGYSVSREKKERFSLILESASTNQTSMYLCASCSDGLGENTIYFGEGSWLTVV.

The gene calls are TRBV30 and TRBJ1-4; D may be TRBD1 (5 bases). Germline CDR1 GTSNPN, CDR2 SVGIG (reference sequence). The CDR3 is 15 residues long. The V end was cut by 2 bases, the J end by 7 bases, with 17 bases between. The CDR3 loop is CAWSTPGGSGEKLFF. CDR3 coding DNA: TGTGCCTGGAGTACCCCTGGGGGGAGCGGTGAAAAACTGTTTTTT. The full variable domain, its missing parts supplied by reference TRBV30 and TRBJ1-4, is SQTIHQWPATLVQPVGSPLSLECTVEGTSNPNLYWYRQAAGRGLQLLFYSVGIGQISSEVPQNLSASRPQDRQFILSSKKLLLSDSGFYLCAWSTPGGSGEKLFFGSGTQLSVL.